This T cell receptor beta chain is drawn from a study of Ad26.COV2.S vaccination and SARS-CoV-2 variants. Treatment described: 15 to 20 received Ad26.COV2.S at low or high dose, single or two shots; about 5 received placebo; per-sample allocation not given. The study sampled participants on day 63 after the first vaccine or placebo injection. From germline, CDR1 is LNHDA and CDR2 SQIVND (reference sequence). V dropped 5 bases and J dropped 1; count of bases not matched to a gene: 6. The CDR3 loop spans 15 amino acids. Method: immunoSEQ multiplex PCR; TCRdb's copy keeps in-frame clones and lacks some. The sample lists just over 350,000 clones, about 88% occurring once.

Here the sequenced sample was peripheral blood, taken in a trial of Ad26.COV2.S vaccine versus placebo. The source of this sequence is a person between 18 and 65 years old who received the Ad26.COV2.S COVID-19 vaccine or a placebo. This chain connects TRBV19 to TRBJ1-1; 8 bases align to TRBD1. CDR3 residues: CASSPLTGANTEAFF. The CDR3 nucleotides read TGTGCCAGTAGTCCCTTGACAGGGGCGAACACTGAAGCTTTCTTT.